Listed here are 21 T cell receptor beta chains from one sample, sequenced in a study of blood T cell repertoires in COVID-19. TCRdb keeps only in-frame clones here, not all; method: immunoSEQ multiplex PCR. The sample contains some 300,000 clones, 88% of which appear only once. The sequenced sample consisted of PBMCs or T cells enriched from blood (not recorded which). These receptors were taken from a woman aged 25 to 39 who had recovered from COVID-19.

This clone turned up a few times. The J gene is TRBJ1-6, the V gene TRBV5-1, with 8 bases fitting TRBD1. Trimming removed 5 bases from V and 6 bases from J; junction bases left unmatched: 4. CDR3 length: 14 residues. Germline CDR1 reads SGHRS; CDR2 reads YFSETQ. CDR3 DNA sequence: TGCGCCAGCAGGACAGGGGATTCTAATTCACCCCTCCACTTT. Residues: CASRTGDSNSPLHF.

The genes are TRBV27 and TRBJ1-1, with 7 nucleotides matching TRBD1. The CDR3 is 17 amino acids. V was pared by 3 bases and J by 5 bases, with 15 bases of the junction left unmatched. Per the germline V gene, CDR1 is MNHEY and CDR2 is SMNVEV (reference sequence). CDR3 bases: TGTGCCAGCAGTTTCCGACAGGGCTTCACTTCCTATACTGAAGCTTTCTTT. It translates to CASSFRQGFTSYTEAFF.

This chain connects TRBV11-2 to TRBJ2-5; TRBD1 is a possible D gene (5 bases). Germline loops: CDR1 SGHAT, CDR2 FQNNGV. V was shortened by 0 bases and J by 0 bases, with 8 bases between the two germline ends. CDR3 length: 15 residues. This CDR3 is CASSLDSGYQETQYF. DNA of the CDR3: TGTGCCAGCAGCTTAGATTCAGGGTACCAAGAGACCCAGTACTTC.

This chain connects TRBV28 to TRBJ1-5; D gene unclear. The V end lost 3 bases, the J end lost 4 bases, and 28 bases lay between the germline ends. The CDR3 has 20 amino acids. Per germline, CDR1 MDHEN and CDR2 SYDVKM. In DNA, the CDR3 is TGTGCCAGCAGTTTCGAGCTCCTGAGCGAGGGTGGGCCGGAGAATCAGCCCCAGCATTTT. Translated, it gives CASSFELLSEGGPENQPQHF.

This clone occurred once. This chain links TRBV2 with TRBJ2-5, with TRBD2 identical over 9 bases. The CDR3 is 14 amino acids. Germline V lookup: CDR1 SNHLY, CDR2 FYNNEI. With V trimmed by 4 bases and J by 5 bases, 5 bases remained unmatched. The CDR3 sequence: CASSVASGVETQYF. DNA for the CDR3: TGTGCCAGCAGTGTGGCTAGCGGGGTTGAGACCCAGTACTTC.

This clone has only one observation. The chain links TRBV18 to TRBJ1-2, with 9 bases matching TRBD1. This CDR3 comprises 16 residues. Germline V gene data show CDR1 as KGHSH and CDR2 as LQKENI. V trimming: 3 bases; J trimming: 2 bases; junction bases outside the gene matches: 7. The CDR3 reads CASSPRDRVSNYGYTF. The CDR3 nucleotides read TGTGCCAGCTCACCCCGGGACAGGGTATCGAACTATGGCTACACCTTC.

The chain is built from TRBV15 and TRBJ1-2; the D gene is possibly TRBD1 (6 bases). The CDR3 has 13 amino acids. Trimming removed 5 bases at V and 4 bases at J, with 11 bases between. CDR1 is LNHNV and CDR2 is YYDKDF in the germline V gene (reference sequence). CDR3 sequence reads: CATSGGQSYGYTF. CDR3 sequence (DNA): TGTGCCACCAGCGGTGGACAGAGCTATGGCTACACCTTC.

The rearrangement uses TRBV7-6 and TRBJ2-7, with D uncertain. CDR3 length: 14 residues. Germline CDR1 reads SGHVS; CDR2 reads FNYEAQ. Trimming pared 1 base from V and 2 bases from J, leaving 9 bases between. In DNA, the CDR3 is TGTGCCAGCAGCTTAGAGGCCGAGGCCTACGAGCAGTACTTC. This codes for CASSLEAEAYEQYF.

This clone was recorded once. This rearrangement joins TRBV29-1 to TRBJ1-2, with D perhaps TRBD1 (6 bases). The CDR3 extends over 13 amino acids. The V gene lost 4 bases and the J gene lost 6 bases, with 15 bases spanning the gap. Germline CDR1 and CDR2: SQVTM and ANQGSEA. The CDR3 loop reads CSVGFWGQDGYTF. The CDR3 DNA sequence: TGCAGCGTTGGGTTCTGGGGACAAGATGGCTACACCTTC.

This rearrangement joins TRBV11-2 to TRBJ1-2; a possible D gene is TRBD1 (5 bases). The V end was cut by 1 base, the J end by 3 bases, with 6 bases between. There are 13 residues in the CDR3. Germline lookup yields CDR1 SGHAT and CDR2 FQNNGV. The DNA for the CDR3 is TGTGCCAGCAGCTTAGGCAGGGACTATGGCTACACCTTC. Its protein product is CASSLGRDYGYTF.

The chain employs TRBV18 and TRBJ2-7; possible D gene TRBD1, 5 bases. The germline V gene encodes CDR1 KGHSH and CDR2 LQKENI. This CDR3 contains 16 residues. V was trimmed by 1 base and J by 0 bases, leaving 13 bases between them. The CDR3 DNA follows: TGTGCCAGCTCACCACAAGGCAGGGTAAGCTCCTACGAGCAGTACTTC. This gives the protein CASSPQGRVSSYEQYF. Full variable domain (remainder filled in from reference TRBV18 and TRBJ2-7): NAGVMQNPRHLVRRRGQEARLRCSPMKGHSHVYWYRQLPEEGLKFMVYLQKENIIDESGMPKERFSAEFPKEGPSILRIQQVVRGDSAAYFCASSPQGRVSSYEQYFGPGTRLTVT.

The gene calls are TRBV29-1 and TRBJ1-1; D is possibly TRBD1 (6 bases). Trimming shortened V by 4 bases and J by 0 bases, and 12 bases separated the two germline ends. This CDR3 comprises 14 residues. Germline CDR1 SQVTM, CDR2 ANQGSEA. CDR3 residues: CSVVTGTMNTEAFF. The CDR3 bases are TGCAGCGTTGTGACAGGAACCATGAACACTGAAGCTTTCTTT.

The rearrangement links TRBV5-5 to TRBJ2-5, with D tentatively TRBD1 (6 bases). The CDR3 loop spans 17 amino acids. V lost 3 bases and J 3 bases, leaving 21 bases between the germline ends. Germline CDR1 is SGHKS and CDR2 is YYEKEE (reference sequence). This CDR3 is CASSSGQAYGFKETQYF. The DNA of the CDR3 is TGTGCCAGCAGCTCGGGACAAGCGTATGGGTTTAAAGAGACCCAGTACTTC.

This clone was seen a few times. The chain links TRBV3-1 (or the pseudogene TRBV3-2) to TRBJ2-3; perhaps TRBD2 as D (6 bases). V was trimmed by 4 bases and J by 2 bases, leaving 16 bases between them. CDR1 and CDR2 (germline): LGHDT, YNNKEL (reference sequence). This CDR3 is 16 amino acids long. CDR3: CASSRTGLTITDTQYF. CDR3 sequence (DNA): TGTGCCAGCAGCCGCACGGGACTCACAATCACAGATACGCAGTATTTT.

The chain couples TRBV19 to TRBJ2-7; perhaps TRBD2 as D (5 bases). V lost 0 bases to trimming and J lost 7 bases, with 13 bases between them. CDR1 and CDR2 from the germline V gene are LNHDA and SQIVND (reference sequence). The CDR3 is 14 residues long. This CDR3 is CASSIDLEAWEQYF. The CDR3 DNA follows: TGTGCCAGTAGTATAGATCTGGAGGCGTGGGAGCAGTACTTC. The full variable domain, completed using reference TRBV19 and TRBJ2-7, is DGGITQSPKYLFRKEGQNVTLSCEQNLNHDAMYWYRQDPGQGLRLIYYSQIVNDFQKGDIAEGYSVSREKKESFPLTVTSAQKNPTAFYLCASSIDLEAWEQYFGPGTRLTVT.

V usage is TRBV9 and J usage is TRBJ2-3, with TRBD2 as a possible D gene (6 bases). Trimming stripped 6 bases from V and 6 bases from J, with 11 bases between. This CDR3 spans 12 amino acids. Germline V gene sequence: CDR1 SGDLS, CDR2 YYNGEE. This CDR3 is CASTSGGDTQYF. The CDR3 DNA reads as TGTGCCAGCACCTCCGGGGGTGATACGCAGTATTTT.

The chain employs TRBV6-2 or TRBV6-3 and TRBJ2-7, with D tentatively TRBD1 (5 bases). V gave up 2 bases and J gave up 3 bases, with 17 bases separating them. The germline V gene encodes CDR1 MNHEY and CDR2 SVGEGT. This CDR3 region has 16 residues. CDR3 bases: TGTGCCAGCAGTTACATCGGACATATGGGGAACTACGAGCAGTACTTC. Protein sequence: CASSYIGHMGNYEQYF.

The rearrangement joins TRBV28 to TRBJ1-2, with 7 bases fitting TRBD1. The J segment lost 0 bases and the V segment lost 10 bases, leaving 8 bases of the junction unmatched. Per the germline V gene, CDR1 is MDHEN and CDR2 is SYDVKM. This CDR3 has 14 residues. Written as DNA, the CDR3 is TGTGCCATTTCACAGGGGAGAACTAACTATGGCTACACCTTC. It yields the protein CAISQGRTNYGYTF.

V usage is TRBV10-2 and J usage is TRBJ2-7, with TRBD2 matching over 8 bases. Germline-derived CDR1 and CDR2 are WSHSY and SAAADI. The CDR3 runs 16 residues. Trimming took 0 bases from V and 3 from J; bases not matched to a gene: 7. The CDR3 loop is CASSESVVAGIYEQYF. CDR3 nucleotides: TGCGCCAGCAGTGAGTCGGTGGTAGCGGGGATCTACGAGCAGTACTTC.

J is TRBJ2-6 and V is TRBV24-1, with 8 nucleotides matching TRBD1. There are 17 residues in the CDR3. Germline assignment: CDR1 KGHDR and CDR2 SFDVKD. V trimming: 4 bases; J trimming: 2 bases; junction bases outside the gene matches: 6. CDR3 amino acids: CATSDPSQGAGANVLTF. CDR3 in DNA: TGTGCCACCAGTGACCCCTCACAGGGGGCTGGGGCCAACGTCCTGACTTTC.

The V gene is TRBV15, the J gene TRBJ1-5; TRBD1 agrees at 7 bases. The trim removed 1 base at V and 4 bases at J, leaving 10 bases unmatched. The CDR3 has 17 amino acids. Per germline, CDR1 LNHNV and CDR2 YYDKDF (reference sequence). DNA for the CDR3: TGTGCCACCAGCAGAGCTAACAGGGGTAGCCAGAATCAGCCCCAGCATTTT. Protein product: CATSRANRGSQNQPQHF.